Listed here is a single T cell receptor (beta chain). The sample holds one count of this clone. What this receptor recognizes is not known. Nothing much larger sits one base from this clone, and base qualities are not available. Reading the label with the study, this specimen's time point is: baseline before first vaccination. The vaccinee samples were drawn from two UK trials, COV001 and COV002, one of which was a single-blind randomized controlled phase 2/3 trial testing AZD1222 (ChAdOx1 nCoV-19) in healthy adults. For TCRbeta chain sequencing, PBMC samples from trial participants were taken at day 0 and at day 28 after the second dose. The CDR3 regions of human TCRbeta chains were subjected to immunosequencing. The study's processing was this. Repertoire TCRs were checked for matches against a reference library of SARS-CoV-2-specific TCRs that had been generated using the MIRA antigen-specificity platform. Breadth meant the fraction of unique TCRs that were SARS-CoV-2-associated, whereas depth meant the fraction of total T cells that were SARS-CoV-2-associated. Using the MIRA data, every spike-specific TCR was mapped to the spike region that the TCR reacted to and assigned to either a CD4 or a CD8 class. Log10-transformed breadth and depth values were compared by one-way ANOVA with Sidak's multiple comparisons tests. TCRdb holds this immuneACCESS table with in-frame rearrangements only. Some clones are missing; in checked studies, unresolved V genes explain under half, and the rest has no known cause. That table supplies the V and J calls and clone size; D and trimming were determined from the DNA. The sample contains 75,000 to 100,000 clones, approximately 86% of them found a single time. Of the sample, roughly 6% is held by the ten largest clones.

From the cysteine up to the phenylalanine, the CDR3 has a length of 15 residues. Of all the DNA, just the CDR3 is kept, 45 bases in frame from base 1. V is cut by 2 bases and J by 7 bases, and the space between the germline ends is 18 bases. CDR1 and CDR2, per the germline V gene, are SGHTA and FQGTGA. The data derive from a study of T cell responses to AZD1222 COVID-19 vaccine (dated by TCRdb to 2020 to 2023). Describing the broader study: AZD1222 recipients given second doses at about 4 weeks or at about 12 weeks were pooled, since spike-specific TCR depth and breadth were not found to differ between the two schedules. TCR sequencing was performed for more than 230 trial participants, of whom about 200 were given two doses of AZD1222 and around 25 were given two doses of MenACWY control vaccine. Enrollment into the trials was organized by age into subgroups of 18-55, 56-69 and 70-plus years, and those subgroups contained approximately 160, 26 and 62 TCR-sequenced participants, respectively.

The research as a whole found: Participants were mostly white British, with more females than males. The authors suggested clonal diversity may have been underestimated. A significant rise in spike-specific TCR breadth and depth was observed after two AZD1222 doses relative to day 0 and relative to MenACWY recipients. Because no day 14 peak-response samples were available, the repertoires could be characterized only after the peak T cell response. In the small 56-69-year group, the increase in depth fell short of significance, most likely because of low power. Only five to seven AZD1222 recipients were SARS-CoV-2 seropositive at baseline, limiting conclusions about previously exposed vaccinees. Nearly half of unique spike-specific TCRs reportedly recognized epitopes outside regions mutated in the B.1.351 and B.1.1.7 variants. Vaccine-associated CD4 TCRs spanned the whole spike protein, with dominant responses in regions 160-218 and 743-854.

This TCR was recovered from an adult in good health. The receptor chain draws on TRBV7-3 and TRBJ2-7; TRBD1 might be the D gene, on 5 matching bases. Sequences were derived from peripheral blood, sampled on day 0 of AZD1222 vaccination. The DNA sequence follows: TGTGCCAGCAGCTTACCCCGACAGCTTGGAAGTGAGCAGTACTTC. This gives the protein CASSLPRQLGSEQYF.